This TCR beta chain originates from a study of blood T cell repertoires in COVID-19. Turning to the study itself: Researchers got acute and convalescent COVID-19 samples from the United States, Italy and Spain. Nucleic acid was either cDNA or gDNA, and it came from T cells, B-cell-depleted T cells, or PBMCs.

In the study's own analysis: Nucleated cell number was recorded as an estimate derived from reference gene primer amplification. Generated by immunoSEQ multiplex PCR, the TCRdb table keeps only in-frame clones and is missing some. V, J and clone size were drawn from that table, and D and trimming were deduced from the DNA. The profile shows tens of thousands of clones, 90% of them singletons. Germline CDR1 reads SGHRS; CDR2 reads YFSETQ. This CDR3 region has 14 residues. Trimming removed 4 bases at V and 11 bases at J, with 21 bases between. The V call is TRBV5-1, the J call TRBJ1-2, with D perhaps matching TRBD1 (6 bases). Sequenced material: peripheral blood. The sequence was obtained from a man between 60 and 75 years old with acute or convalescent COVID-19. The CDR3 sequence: CASSEPGQWSFYTF. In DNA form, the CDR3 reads TGCGCCAGCAGCGAACCGGGACAATGGAGTTTTTACACCTTC. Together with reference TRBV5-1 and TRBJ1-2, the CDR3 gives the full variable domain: KAGVTQTPRYLIKTRGQQVTLSCSPISGHRSVSWYQQTPGQGLQFLFEYFSETQRNKGNFPGRFSGRQFSNSRSEMNVSTLELGDSALYLCASSEPGQWSFYTFGSGTRLTVV.